Listed here are 9 T cell receptor beta chains from one sample, sequenced in a study of blood T cell repertoires in COVID-19. Method: immunoSEQ multiplex PCR; TCRdb's copy keeps in-frame clones and lacks some. Among roughly 100,000 clones, about 80% were seen once, and the ten largest hold more than 13%. The sequencing input was peripheral blood. The source of these receptors is a woman aged 55-75 years with acute or convalescent COVID-19.

This clone was counted a few times. The rearrangement links TRBV7-9 to TRBJ1-5, with 9 bases fitting TRBD1. This CDR3 has 16 residues. Germline trimming cut 0 bases from V and 3 bases from J; bases unmatched to any gene: 3. Germline V gene data show CDR1 as SEHNR and CDR2 as FQNEAQ (reference sequence). The CDR3 loop is CASSLATGGLNQPQHF. The CDR3 DNA is TGTGCCAGCAGCTTAGCAACAGGGGGCCTCAATCAGCCCCAGCATTTT.

This clone was seen only once. The V call is TRBV4-2, the J call TRBJ1-2; 9 nucleotides align to TRBD1. Trimming removed 0 bases from V and 8 bases from J; junction bases left unmatched: 7. The CDR3 is 15 residues long. The germline CDR1 and CDR2 sequences are LGHNA and YNFKEQ. The CDR3 coding sequence is TGTGCCAGCAGCCAAGATCAGGGGACAGGGAAAGGCTACACCTTC. It is translated as CASSQDQGTGKGYTF.

The chain employs TRBV18 and TRBJ2-5; weak D call: TRBD1 (7 bases). V shed 3 bases and J shed 3 bases, with 17 bases lying between them. The CDR3 runs to 16 residues. CDR1 and CDR2 (germline): KGHSH, LQKENI. For the CDR3, the DNA is TGTGCCAGCTCACCCTTCCTCATCAGGGGGGAAGAGACCCAGTACTTC. Encoded protein: CASSPFLIRGEETQYF.

The chain combines TRBV27 with TRBJ1-5, with D unresolved. The V gene lost 0 bases and the J gene lost 2 bases, with 11 bases spanning the gap. From germline, CDR1 is MNHEY and CDR2 SMNVEV (reference sequence). This CDR3 region has 16 residues. CDR3 DNA: TGTGCCAGCAGTTTATCGACACGGTTCGGCAATCAGCCCCAGCATTTT. Its protein is CASSLSTRFGNQPQHF.

The rearrangement joins TRBV11-3 to TRBJ2-3; tentative D call: TRBD2 (7 bases). The CDR3 consists of 14 residues. V lost 1 base and J lost 4, with 9 bases in between. CDR1 is SGHNT, CDR2 YENEEA, per germline. The CDR3 region has the DNA TGTGCCAGCAGCTTAGGGGGGGGCGCAGATACGCAGTATTTT. It yields the protein CASSLGGGADTQYF.

The DNA of the CDR3 is TGTGCCAGCAGTGGGAACCAGGGCATTGGCACTGAAGCTTTCTTT. It specifies CASSGNQGIGTEAFF. This rearrangement joins TRBV2 to TRBJ1-1; the D gene is possibly TRBD1 (5 bases). Trimming removed 4 bases at V and 4 bases at J, with 16 bases between. This CDR3 contains 15 residues. CDR1 SNHLY and CDR2 FYNNEI come from the germline V gene.

The V gene is TRBV2, the J gene TRBJ2-5; 7 positions match TRBD1. The CDR3 loop spans 15 amino acids. V lost 5 bases and J lost 4; bases outside the gene matches: 10. Germline V CDR1 and CDR2: SNHLY, FYNNEI. As DNA, the CDR3 is TGTGCCAGCAGTTTTTTAATGACAGGGCGAGAGACCCAGTACTTC. This sequence encodes CASSFLMTGRETQYF.

V usage is TRBV6-5 and J usage is TRBJ2-7, with 7 bases matching TRBD1. CDR1 and CDR2 (germline): MNHEY, SVGAGI. The CDR3 is 12 amino acids. V shed 6 bases, J shed 4 bases, and the junction held 3 bases outside the gene matches. The CDR3 coding sequence is TGTGCCAGCAGACAGGGGACGTACGAGCAGTACTTC. This translates into CASRQGTYEQYF.

In its sample, this clone was seen once. J is TRBJ1-1 and V is TRBV5-5; 7 bases line up with TRBD1. The CDR3 runs to 15 residues. V dropped 2 bases and J dropped 6; count of bases not matched to a gene: 10. The germline gives CDR1 SGHKS, CDR2 YYEKEE (reference sequence). The CDR3 nucleotides read TGTGCCAGCAGCTTCACAGGGGCGGCGGAATCTGAAGCTTTCTTT. Amino acids: CASSFTGAAESEAFF.